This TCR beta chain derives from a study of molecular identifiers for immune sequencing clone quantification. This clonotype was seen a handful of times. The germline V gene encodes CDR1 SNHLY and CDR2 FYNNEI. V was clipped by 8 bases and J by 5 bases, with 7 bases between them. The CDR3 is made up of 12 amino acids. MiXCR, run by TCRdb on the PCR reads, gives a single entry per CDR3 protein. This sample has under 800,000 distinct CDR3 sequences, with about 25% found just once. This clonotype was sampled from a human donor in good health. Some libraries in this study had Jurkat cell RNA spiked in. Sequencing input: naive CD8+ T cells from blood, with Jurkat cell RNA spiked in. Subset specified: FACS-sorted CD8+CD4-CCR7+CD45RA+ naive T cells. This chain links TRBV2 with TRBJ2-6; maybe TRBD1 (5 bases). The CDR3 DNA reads TGTGCCAGCGAGGACAGGGCCAACGTCCTGACTTTC. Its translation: CASEDRANVLTF. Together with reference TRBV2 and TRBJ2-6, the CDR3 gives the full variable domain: EPEVTQTPSHQVTQMGQEVILRCVPISNHLYFYWYRQILGQKVEFLVSFYNNEISEKSEIFDDQFSVERPDGSNFTLKIRSTKLEDSAMYFCASEDRANVLTFGAGSRLTVL.